This T cell receptor (beta chain) was found in a study of cytomegalovirus exposure and HLA in healthy donors. The study's findings and limits: Of the V segments, some could not be distinguished, including TRBV6-2 and TRBV6-3, and were excluded.

The germline CDR1 and CDR2 sequences are SGHTS and YDEGEE. This CDR3 has 13 amino acids. V was trimmed by 5 bases and J by 4 bases, leaving 10 bases between them. The PCR made use of 60 Vbeta and 13 Jbeta primers. Using immunoSEQ multiplex PCR, the repertoire was profiled, and TCRdb retains in-frame clones only, with some absent. The sample contains about 180,000 clones, over 80% of which appear only once. There are a few counts of this clone. The antigen remains undetermined. The source of this sequence is a girl between 10 and 17 years old in good health and CMV-seropositive. V usage is TRBV5-8 and J usage is TRBJ1-5; tentatively, D is TRBD1 (6 bases). Sequenced sample: PBMCs. The CDR3 coding sequence is TGTGCCAGCAGGAACAGGGTAAATCAGCCCCAGCATTTT. Translation gives CASRNRVNQPQHF. Using reference TRBV5-8 and TRBJ1-5 for the parts outside the CDR3, the full variable domain is EAGVTQSPTHLIKTRGQQATLRCSPISGHTSVYWYQQALGLGLQFLLWYDEGEERNRGNFPPRFSGRQFPNYSSELNVNALELEDSALYLCASRNRVNQPQHFGDGTRLSIL.